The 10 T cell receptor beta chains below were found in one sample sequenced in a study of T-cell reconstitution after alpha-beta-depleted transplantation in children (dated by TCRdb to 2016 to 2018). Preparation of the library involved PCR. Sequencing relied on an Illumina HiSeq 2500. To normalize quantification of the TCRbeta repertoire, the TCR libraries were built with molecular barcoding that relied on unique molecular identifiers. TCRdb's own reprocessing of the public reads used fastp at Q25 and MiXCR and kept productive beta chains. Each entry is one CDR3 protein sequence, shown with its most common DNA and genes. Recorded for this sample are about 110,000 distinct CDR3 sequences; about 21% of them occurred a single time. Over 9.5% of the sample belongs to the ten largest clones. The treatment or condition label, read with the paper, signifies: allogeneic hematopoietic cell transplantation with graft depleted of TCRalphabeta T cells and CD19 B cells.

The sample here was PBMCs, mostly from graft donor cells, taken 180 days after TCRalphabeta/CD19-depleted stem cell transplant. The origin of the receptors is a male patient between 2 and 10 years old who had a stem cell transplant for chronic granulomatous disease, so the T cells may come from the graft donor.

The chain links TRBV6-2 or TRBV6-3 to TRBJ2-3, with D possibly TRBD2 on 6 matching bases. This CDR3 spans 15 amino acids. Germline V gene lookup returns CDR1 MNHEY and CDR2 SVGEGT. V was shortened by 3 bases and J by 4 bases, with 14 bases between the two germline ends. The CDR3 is CASSYRREGPDTQYF. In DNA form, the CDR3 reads TGTGCCAGCAGTTATCGGCGGGAAGGCCCAGATACGCAGTATTTT.

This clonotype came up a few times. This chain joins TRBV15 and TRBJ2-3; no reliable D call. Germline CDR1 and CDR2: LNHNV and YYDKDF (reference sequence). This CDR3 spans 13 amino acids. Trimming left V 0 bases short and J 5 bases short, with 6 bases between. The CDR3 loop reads CATSRDRVDTQYF. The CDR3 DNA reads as TGTGCCACCAGCAGAGATCGAGTAGATACGCAGTATTTT.

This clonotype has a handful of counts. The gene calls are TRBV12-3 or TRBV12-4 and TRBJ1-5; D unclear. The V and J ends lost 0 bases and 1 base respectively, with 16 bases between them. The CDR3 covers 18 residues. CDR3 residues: CASSLALSELGSNQPQHF. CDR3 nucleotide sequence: TGTGCCAGCAGTTTAGCGCTTTCGGAGCTGGGAAGCAATCAGCCCCAGCATTTT.

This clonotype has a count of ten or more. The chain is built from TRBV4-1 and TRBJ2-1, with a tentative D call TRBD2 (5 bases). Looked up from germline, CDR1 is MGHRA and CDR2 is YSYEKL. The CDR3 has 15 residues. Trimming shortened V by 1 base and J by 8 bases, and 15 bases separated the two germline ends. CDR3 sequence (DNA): TGCGCCAGCAGCCAAGTCCTAGCCCCTCAGTATGAGCAGTTCTTC. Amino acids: CASSQVLAPQYEQFF.

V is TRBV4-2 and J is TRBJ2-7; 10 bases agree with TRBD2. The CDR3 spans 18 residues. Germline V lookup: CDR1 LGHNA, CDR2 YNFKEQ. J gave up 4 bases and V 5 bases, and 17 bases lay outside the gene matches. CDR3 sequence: CASSLGRDSGRWPYEQYF. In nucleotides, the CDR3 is TGTGCCAGCAGCTTGGGCCGGGATAGCGGGAGGTGGCCTTACGAGCAGTACTTC.

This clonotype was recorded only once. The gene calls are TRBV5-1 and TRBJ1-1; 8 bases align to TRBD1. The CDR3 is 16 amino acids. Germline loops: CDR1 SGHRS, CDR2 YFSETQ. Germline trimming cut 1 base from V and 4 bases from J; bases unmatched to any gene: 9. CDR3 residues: CASSLLQGAWRTEAFF. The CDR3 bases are TGCGCCAGCAGCTTGCTGCAGGGGGCCTGGCGCACTGAAGCTTTCTTT.

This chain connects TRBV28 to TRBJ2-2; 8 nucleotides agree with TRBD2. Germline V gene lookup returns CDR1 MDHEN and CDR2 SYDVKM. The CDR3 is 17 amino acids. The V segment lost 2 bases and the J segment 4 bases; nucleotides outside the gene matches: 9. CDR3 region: CASSLIMSGSSTGELFF. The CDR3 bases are TGTGCCAGCAGTTTAATTATGAGCGGGAGTAGCACCGGGGAGCTGTTTTTT.

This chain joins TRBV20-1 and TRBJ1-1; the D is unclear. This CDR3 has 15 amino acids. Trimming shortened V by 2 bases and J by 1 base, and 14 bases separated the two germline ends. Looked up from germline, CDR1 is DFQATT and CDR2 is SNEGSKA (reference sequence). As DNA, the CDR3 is TGCAGTGCTAGATTGGCCAGGAAAAAGAACACTGAAGCTTTCTTT. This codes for CSARLARKKNTEAFF.

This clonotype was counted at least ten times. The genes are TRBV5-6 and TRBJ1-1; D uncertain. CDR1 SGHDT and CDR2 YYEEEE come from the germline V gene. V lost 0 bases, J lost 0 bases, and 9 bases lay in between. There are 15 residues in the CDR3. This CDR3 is CASSLVAGMNTEAFF. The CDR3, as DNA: TGTGCCAGCAGCTTGGTTGCAGGAATGAACACTGAAGCTTTCTTT.

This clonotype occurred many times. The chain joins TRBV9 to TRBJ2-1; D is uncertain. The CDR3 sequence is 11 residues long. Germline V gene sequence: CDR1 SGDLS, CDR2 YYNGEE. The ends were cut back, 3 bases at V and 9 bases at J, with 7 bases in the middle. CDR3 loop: CASSGPAEQFF. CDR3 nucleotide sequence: TGTGCCAGCAGCGGACCCGCTGAGCAGTTCTTC.